This TCR beta chain originates from a study of cytomegalovirus exposure and HLA in healthy donors. Generated by immunoSEQ multiplex PCR, the TCRdb table keeps only in-frame clones and is missing some. Among some 130,000 clones listed, just under 85% were seen once. The sequence derives from a man aged 30 to 39 in good health and CMV-seropositive. The sequenced material came from PBMCs.

The CDR3 region has the DNA TGTGCCAGCAGCTTTGGGACAGGGGGTACCTACGAGCAGTACTTC. Amino acids: CASSFGTGGTYEQYF. This chain connects TRBV7-2 to TRBJ2-7, with TRBD1 matching over 11 bases. Trimming took 3 bases from V and 2 from J; bases not matched to a gene: 3. The germline gives CDR1 SGHTA, CDR2 FQGNSA. The CDR3 extends over 15 amino acids. The full variable domain, rest sourced from reference TRBV7-2 and TRBJ2-7, is GAGVSQSPSNKVTEKGKDVELRCDPISGHTALYWYRQSLGQGLEFLIYFQGNSAPDKSGLPSDRFSAERTGGSVSTLTIQRTQQEDSAVYLCASSFGTGGTYEQYFGPGTRLTVT.